This T cell receptor beta chain was retrieved from a study of cytomegalovirus exposure and HLA in healthy donors. Overall study results and limits: Reports indicate that TCR beta sequences accurately predicted the HLA-A and HLA-B alleles of most subjects. TRBV6-2, TRBV6-3 and other indistinguishable V segments were excluded. TCR beta V- and J-gene trimming, according to a later analysis, was linked to a missense DCLRE1C variant.

The CDR3 spans 17 residues. Germline lookup yields CDR1 LNHNV and CDR2 YYDKDF (reference sequence). With 5 bases clipped from V and 2 bases from J, the junction kept 6 bases outside the gene matches. Primers: 60 Vbeta forward and 13 Jbeta reverse. Clones were sequenced by immunoSEQ multiplex PCR, and TCRdb holds only the in-frame ones, with some missing. Of 150,000 to 200,000 clones in the sample, 65% to 90% were seen once. As regards this clone: Its cognate antigen is unknown.

The rearrangement uses TRBV15 and TRBJ2-6; 10 nucleotides match TRBD1. Sequenced: PBMCs. This receptor was obtained from a young woman in good health and CMV-seronegative. The CDR3 spells CATSGGQGRPGANVLTF. DNA for the CDR3: TGTGCCACCAGCGGGGGACAGGGGAGGCCTGGGGCCAACGTCCTGACTTTC.